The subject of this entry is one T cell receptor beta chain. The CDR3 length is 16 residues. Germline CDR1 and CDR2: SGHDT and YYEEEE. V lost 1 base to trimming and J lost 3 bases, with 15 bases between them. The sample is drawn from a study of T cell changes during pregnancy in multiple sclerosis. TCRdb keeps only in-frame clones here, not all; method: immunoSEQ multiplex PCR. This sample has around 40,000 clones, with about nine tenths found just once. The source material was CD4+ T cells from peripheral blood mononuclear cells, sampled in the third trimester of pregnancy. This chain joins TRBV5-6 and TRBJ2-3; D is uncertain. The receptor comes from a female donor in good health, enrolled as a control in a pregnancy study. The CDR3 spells CASSLSGSLRTDTQYF. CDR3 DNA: TGTGCCAGCAGCTTGTCCGGGTCTCTGCGAACAGATACGCAGTATTTT.